These T cell receptor beta chains were read from a single sample in a study of T cell responses to AZD1222 COVID-19 vaccine. Measured with immunoSEQ multiplex PCR; TCRdb has only the in-frame clones, and not every one. This table holds some 120,000 clones, around 92% found once. The input for sequencing was peripheral blood, taken on day 0 of AZD1222 vaccination. These receptors came from an adult in good health. CDR3s include the opening cysteine and the closing phenylalanine or tryptophan. The D gene is left open where the match is weak. Where a row states a size, it is once, few, many or the class of an expanded clone; other rows omit it.

d_call	v_call	clone_size	j_call	cdr3_aa	cdr3_nt
TRBD2	TRBV27	once	TRBJ2-1	CASSFGGVNEQFF	TGTGCCAGCAGTTTCGGGGGGGTCAATGAGCAGTTCTTC
-	TRBV19	-	TRBJ2-2	CASSQGGNTGELFF	TGTGCCAGTTCGCAGGGGGGGAACACCGGGGAGCTGTTTTTT
-	TRBV6-5	-	TRBJ1-1	CASSPHNTEAFF	TGTGCCAGCAGCCCCCATAACACTGAAGCTTTCTTT
TRBD1	TRBV6-5	-	TRBJ1-5	CASRAGTAAQSAQHF	TGTGCCAGCAGGGCTGGGACAGCCGCACAATCAGCCCAGCATTTT
TRBD2	TRBV3-1/TRBV3-2	-	TRBJ2-5	CASSLTSGEEETQYF	TGTGCCAGCAGCTTGACTAGCGGGGAGGAGGAGACCCAGTACTTC
TRBD1	TRBV7-8	-	TRBJ1-1	CASSLAGDSLRAFF	TGTGCCAGCAGCTTAGCCGGGGACAGCCTAAGAGCTTTCTTT
TRBD2	TRBV3-1/TRBV3-2	-	TRBJ2-1	CASSPSRLAGGTGEQFF	TGTGCCAGCAGCCCCAGTAGGCTAGCGGGAGGTACAGGTGAGCAGTTCTTC
TRBD2	TRBV7-6	-	TRBJ2-1	CASSALGGSSGSGRHEQFF	TGTGCCAGCAGCGCCTTAGGAGGGTCTAGCGGGAGTGGCAGGCATGAGCAGTTCTTC
-	TRBV24-1	-	TRBJ2-1	CATSDNWNEQFF	TGTGCCACCAGTGATAATTGGAATGAGCAGTTCTTC
-	TRBV11-2	few	TRBJ2-1	CASSLGYYDGGDEQFF	TGTGCCAGCAGCTTAGGATACTATGACGGGGGAGATGAGCAGTTCTTC
-	TRBV6-5	-	TRBJ2-5	CASSYRGTGVQETQYF	TGTGCCAGCAGTTACAGGGGGACGGGGGTCCAAGAGACCCAGTACTTC
-	TRBV7-8	-	TRBJ2-7	CASSSLSHLAGVIYEQYF	TGTGCCAGCAGCTCATTATCCCACCTAGCCGGTGTGATCTACGAGCAGTACTTC
TRBD1	TRBV10-3	once	TRBJ2-5	CAIGQGAGETQYF	TGTGCCATTGGACAGGGGGCCGGGGAGACCCAGTACTTC
TRBD1	TRBV9	-	TRBJ2-7	CASSAGTGGPYEQYF	TGTGCCAGCAGCGCCGGGACAGGGGGACCCTACGAGCAGTACTTC
-	TRBV7-2	-	TRBJ1-2	CASSLRTGAAWGYGYTF	TGTGCCAGCAGCTTACGTACCGGAGCGGCGTGGGGCTATGGCTACACCTTC
-	TRBV28	few	TRBJ1-1	CASSPRPRVTEAFF	TGTGCCAGCAGTCCCCGGCCCAGGGTCACTGAAGCTTTCTTT
-	TRBV7-2	-	TRBJ1-3	CASSFETGNTIYF	TGTGCCAGCAGCTTCGAAACTGGAAACACCATATATTTT
-	TRBV24-1	-	TRBJ2-3	CATSDLTRDTQYF	TGTGCCACCAGTGATTTGACCCGAGATACGCAGTATTTT
TRBD1	TRBV5-1	-	TRBJ2-7	CASSFTGGAEYF	TGCGCCAGCAGCTTTACAGGGGGCGCAGAGTACTTC
TRBD1	TRBV4-1	-	TRBJ1-5	CASSFLAGTGGYQPQHF	TGCGCCAGCAGTTTTCTCGCCGGGACAGGGGGCTATCAGCCCCAGCATTTT
TRBD1	TRBV10-3	once	TRBJ2-2	CAISESTGGKTGELFF	TGTGCCATCAGTGAGTCGACAGGGGGGAAAACCGGGGAGCTGTTTTTT
TRBD1	TRBV15	-	TRBJ2-6	CATSRVDRGGANVLTF	TGTGCCACCAGCAGAGTGGACAGGGGAGGGGCCAACGTCCTGACTTTC
-	TRBV18	-	TRBJ1-4	CASSNQAAGTAEKLFF	TGTGCCAGCTCGAACCAAGCAGCTGGGACGGCTGAAAAACTGTTTTTT
-	TRBV12-2	-	TRBJ2-3	CASRSLRDTQYF	TGTGCAAGTCGCTCCCTGCGAGATACGCAGTATTTT
TRBD1	TRBV12-3/TRBV12-4	-	TRBJ2-7	CASSLTGFEQYF	TGTGCCAGCAGTCTGACAGGGTTCGAGCAGTACTTC
-	TRBV11-2	-	TRBJ2-1	CASSPRVWVHEQFF	TGTGCCAGCAGCCCTCGCGTTTGGGTCCATGAGCAGTTCTTC